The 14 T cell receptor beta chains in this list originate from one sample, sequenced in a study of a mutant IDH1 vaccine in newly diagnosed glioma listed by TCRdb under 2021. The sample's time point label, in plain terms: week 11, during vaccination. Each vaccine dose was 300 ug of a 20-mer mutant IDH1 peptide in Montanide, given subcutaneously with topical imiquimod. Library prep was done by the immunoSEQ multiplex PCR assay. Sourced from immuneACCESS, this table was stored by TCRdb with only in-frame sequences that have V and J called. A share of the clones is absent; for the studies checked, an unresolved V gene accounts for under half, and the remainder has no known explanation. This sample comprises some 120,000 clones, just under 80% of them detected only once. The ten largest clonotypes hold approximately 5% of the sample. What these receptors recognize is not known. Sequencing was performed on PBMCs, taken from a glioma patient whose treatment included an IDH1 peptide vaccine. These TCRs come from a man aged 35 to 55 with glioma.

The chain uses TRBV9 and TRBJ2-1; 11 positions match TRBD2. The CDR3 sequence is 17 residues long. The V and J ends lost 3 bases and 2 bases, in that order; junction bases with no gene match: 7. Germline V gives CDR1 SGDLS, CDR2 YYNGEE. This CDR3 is CASSDLATSGAYNEQFF. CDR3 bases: TGTGCCAGCAGCGACTTAGCGACTAGCGGGGCCTACAATGAGCAGTTCTTC.

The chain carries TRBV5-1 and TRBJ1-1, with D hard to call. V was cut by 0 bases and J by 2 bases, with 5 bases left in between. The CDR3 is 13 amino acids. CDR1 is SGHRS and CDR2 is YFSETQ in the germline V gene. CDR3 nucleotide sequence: TGCGCCAGCAGCTTGGAAAGTAACACTGAAGCTTTCTTT. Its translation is CASSLESNTEAFF.

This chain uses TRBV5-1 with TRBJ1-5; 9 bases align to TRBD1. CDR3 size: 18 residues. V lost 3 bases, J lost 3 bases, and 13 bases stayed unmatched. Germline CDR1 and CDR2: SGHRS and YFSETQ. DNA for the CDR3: TGCGCCAGCAGCTCGCCCTCGGCGGGGGACAGGGTCAATCAGCCCCAGCATTTT. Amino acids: CASSSPSAGDRVNQPQHF.

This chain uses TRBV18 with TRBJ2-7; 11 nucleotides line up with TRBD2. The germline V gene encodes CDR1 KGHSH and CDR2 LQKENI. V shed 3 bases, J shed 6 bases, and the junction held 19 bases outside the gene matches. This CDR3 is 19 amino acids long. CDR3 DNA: TGTGCCAGCTCACCTGCGCCTCTACTAGCGGGAGTTCACCCGGGCGAGCAGTACTTC. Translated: CASSPAPLLAGVHPGEQYF.

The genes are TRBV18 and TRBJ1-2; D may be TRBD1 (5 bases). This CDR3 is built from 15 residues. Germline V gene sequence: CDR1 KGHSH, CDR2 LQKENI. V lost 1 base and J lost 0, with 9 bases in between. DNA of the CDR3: TGTGCCAGCTCACCACTTGGGGGAGCTAACTATGGCTACACCTTC. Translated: CASSPLGGANYGYTF.

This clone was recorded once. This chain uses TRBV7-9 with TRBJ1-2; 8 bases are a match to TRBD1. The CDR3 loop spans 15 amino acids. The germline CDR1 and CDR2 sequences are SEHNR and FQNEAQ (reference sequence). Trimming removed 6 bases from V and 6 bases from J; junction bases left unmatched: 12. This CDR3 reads CASSPRGPGGDGYTF. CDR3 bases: TGTGCCAGCAGTCCACGGGGTCCAGGGGGCGATGGCTACACCTTC.

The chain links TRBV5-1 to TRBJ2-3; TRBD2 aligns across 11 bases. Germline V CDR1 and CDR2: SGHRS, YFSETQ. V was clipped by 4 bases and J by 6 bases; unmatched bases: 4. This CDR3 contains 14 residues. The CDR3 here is CASSRGLAADTQYF. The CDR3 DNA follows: TGCGCCAGCAGCAGGGGACTAGCGGCGGATACGCAGTATTTT.

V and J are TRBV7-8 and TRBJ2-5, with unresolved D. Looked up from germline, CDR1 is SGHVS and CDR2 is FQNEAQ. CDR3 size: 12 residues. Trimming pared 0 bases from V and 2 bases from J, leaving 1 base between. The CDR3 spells CASSLAQETQYF. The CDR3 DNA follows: TGTGCCAGCAGCTTAGCGCAAGAGACCCAGTACTTC.

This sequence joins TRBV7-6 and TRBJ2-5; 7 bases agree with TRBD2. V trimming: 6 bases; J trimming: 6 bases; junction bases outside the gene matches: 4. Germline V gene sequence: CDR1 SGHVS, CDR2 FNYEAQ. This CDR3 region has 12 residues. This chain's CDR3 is CASSGEGKTQYF. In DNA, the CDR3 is TGTGCCAGCAGTGGGGAGGGAAAGACCCAGTACTTC. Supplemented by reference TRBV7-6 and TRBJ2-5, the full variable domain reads GAGVSQSPRYKVTKRGQDVALRCDPISGHVSLYWYRQALGQGPEFLTYFNYEAQQDKSGLPNDRFSAERPEGSISTLTIQRTEQRDSAMYRCASSGEGKTQYFGPGTRLLVL.

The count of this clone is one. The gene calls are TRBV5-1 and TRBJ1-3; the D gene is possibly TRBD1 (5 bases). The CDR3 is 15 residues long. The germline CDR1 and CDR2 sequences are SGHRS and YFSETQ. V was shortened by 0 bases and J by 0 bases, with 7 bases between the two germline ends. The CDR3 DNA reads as TGCGCCAGCAGCTTGGCCGGGGGCTCTGGAAACACCATATATTTT. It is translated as CASSLAGGSGNTIYF.

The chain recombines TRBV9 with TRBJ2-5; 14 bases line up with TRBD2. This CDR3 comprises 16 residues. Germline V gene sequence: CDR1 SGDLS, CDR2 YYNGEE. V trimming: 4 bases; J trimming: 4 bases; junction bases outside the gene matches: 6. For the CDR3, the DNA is TGTGCCAGCAGCTTTCCCGGACTAGCGGGAGGAGAGACCCAGTACTTC. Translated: CASSFPGLAGGETQYF.

The CDR3 coding sequence is TGTGCCAGCAGCCGGCCGACAGGATGGAACACTGAAGCTTTCTTT. Protein sequence: CASSRPTGWNTEAFF. This chain links TRBV11-2 with TRBJ1-1; D might be TRBD1 (6 bases). The V end lost 5 bases, the J end lost 1 base, and 14 bases lay between the germline ends. The CDR3 totals 15 residues. Germline CDR1 and CDR2: SGHAT and FQNNGV.

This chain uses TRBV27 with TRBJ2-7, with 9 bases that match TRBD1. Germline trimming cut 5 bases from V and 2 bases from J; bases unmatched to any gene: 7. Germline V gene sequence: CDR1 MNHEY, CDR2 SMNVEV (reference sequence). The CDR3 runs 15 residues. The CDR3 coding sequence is TGTGCCAGCAGTCCTCGGACAGGGGCCCCCTACGAGCAGTACTTC. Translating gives CASSPRTGAPYEQYF.

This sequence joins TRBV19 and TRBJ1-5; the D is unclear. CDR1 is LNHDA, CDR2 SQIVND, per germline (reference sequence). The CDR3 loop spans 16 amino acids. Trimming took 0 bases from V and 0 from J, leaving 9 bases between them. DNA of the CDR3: TGTGCCAGTAGTATAGATCTTTGGGGTAGCAATCAGCCCCAGCATTTT. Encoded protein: CASSIDLWGSNQPQHF.